Each of the 21 T cell receptor beta chains below was sequenced from the same sample in a study of OX40 agonist ivuxolimab in advanced cancers. TCRdb's copy holds only in-frame clones and misses some; the assay was immunoSEQ multiplex PCR. The top ten hold approximately 3.1% of the sample, which has more than 15,000 clones, around 82% seen once. The material sequenced was CD4+ or CD8+ T cells sorted from blood, taken in a trial of the OX40 agonist ivuxolimab. The receptors come from an adult with an advanced solid tumor such as melanoma, head and neck, liver or kidney cancer.

The chain joins TRBV7-8 to TRBJ1-2; D perhaps matches TRBD1 (6 bases). Germline V gene lookup returns CDR1 SGHVS and CDR2 FQNEAQ. CDR3 length: 13 residues. Trimming cost V 4 bases and J 4 bases, with 10 bases left between them. CDR3 bases: TGTGCCAGCAGCTCCGGGACAAGCTATGGCTACACCTTC. Translated: CASSSGTSYGYTF.

This chain uses TRBV5-4 with TRBJ2-5, with D perhaps TRBD2 (6 bases). The V and J ends lost 0 bases and 2 bases respectively, with 11 bases between them. CDR1 is SGHNT, CDR2 YYREEE, per germline (reference sequence). This CDR3 is built from 15 residues. CDR3 region: CASSLDPGEQETQYF. The CDR3 nucleotides read TGTGCCAGCAGCTTGGACCCGGGAGAGCAAGAGACCCAGTACTTC. The entire variable domain, with the rest obtained from reference TRBV5-4 and TRBJ2-5, is as follows: ETGVTQSPTHLIKTRGQQVTLRCSSQSGHNTVSWYQQALGQGPQFIFQYYREEENGRGNFPPRFSGLQFPNYSSELNVNALELDDSALYLCASSLDPGEQETQYFGPGTRLLVL.

The chain is built from TRBV18 and TRBJ2-1; D unclear. V lost 2 bases and J lost 1, with 9 bases in between. The CDR3 has 15 amino acids. Germline V lookup: CDR1 KGHSH, CDR2 LQKENI. Written as DNA, the CDR3 is TGTGCCAGCTCACCAACGCTAGTATCCTACAATGAGCAGTTCTTC. It specifies CASSPTLVSYNEQFF.

This chain joins TRBV4-3 and TRBJ2-5; 8 bases are a match to TRBD1. This CDR3 contains 15 residues. J gave up 5 bases and V 5 bases, and 10 bases lay outside the gene matches. The V gene's germline CDR1 is LGHNA and CDR2 YSLEER. CDR3 in DNA: TGCGCCAGCAGCGGTCGGACAGGGATCGGGGAGACCCAGTACTTC. Protein: CASSGRTGIGETQYF.

The chain has TRBV5-1 and TRBJ1-1, with 8 bases lining up with TRBD1. V lost 2 bases to trimming and J lost 8 bases; unmatched junction nucleotides: 11. The germline CDR1 and CDR2 sequences are SGHRS and YFSETQ. This CDR3 spans 15 amino acids. DNA for the CDR3: TGCGCCAGCAGCTTTGTAGGGACAGGTTTAATAGAAGCTTTCTTT. Protein product: CASSFVGTGLIEAFF.

V and J are TRBV18 and TRBJ1-1; no reliable D call. The CDR3 consists of 17 residues. The germline V gene encodes CDR1 KGHSH and CDR2 LQKENI. Trimming stripped 3 bases from V and 1 base from J, with 18 bases between. CDR3 amino acids: CASSPREASFGNTEAFF. The CDR3 nucleotides read TGTGCCAGCTCACCGAGGGAGGCAAGCTTTGGGAACACTGAAGCTTTCTTT.

The chain carries TRBV4-2 and TRBJ2-5; weak D call: TRBD2 (5 bases). The V gene's germline CDR1 is LGHNA and CDR2 YNFKEQ. The V gene lost 0 bases and the J gene lost 4 bases, with 6 bases spanning the gap. The CDR3 spans 13 residues. The DNA of the CDR3 is TGTGCCAGCAGCCAAGACGGAGGAGAGACCCAGTACTTC. Translated: CASSQDGGETQYF.

The rearrangement joins TRBV7-2 to TRBJ2-5; D call uncertain. The germline gives CDR1 SGHTA, CDR2 FQGNSA. CDR3 length equals 13 residues. Between the trimmed V and J ends, which lost 6 bases and 2 bases, there was a span of 10 bases. Written as DNA, the CDR3 is TGTGCCAGCAGTCCCAGCCTTCAAGAGACCCAGTACTTC. This codes for CASSPSLQETQYF.

For the CDR3, the DNA is TGTGCCAGCAGCGACGGACAGGGAGCAGATACGCAGTATTTT. Protein sequence: CASSDGQGADTQYF. The chain uses TRBV5-6 and TRBJ2-3, with 8 positions matching TRBD1. After removal of 4 bases from V and 4 bases from J, the junction contained 5 bases not matched to a gene. The germline V gene encodes CDR1 SGHDT and CDR2 YYEEEE. CDR3 length: 14 residues.

This clone was seen a single time. This rearrangement joins TRBV5-5 to TRBJ1-2; D remains unclear. Deletions cut 2 bases from V and 6 bases from J, with 14 bases between. CDR1 and CDR2 from the germline V gene are SGHKS and YYEKEE (reference sequence). The CDR3 is made up of 14 amino acids. DNA of the CDR3: TGTGCCAGCAGCTTAGGTAGAGGAATTGATGGCTACACCTTC. Amino acid sequence: CASSLGRGIDGYTF.

V usage is TRBV19 and J usage is TRBJ2-7; 9 bases align to TRBD1. CDR1 is LNHDA and CDR2 is SQIVND in the germline V gene (reference sequence). The ends lost 3 bases at V and 4 bases at J; junction bases unmatched: 4. The CDR3 spans 14 residues. CDR3 coding DNA: TGTGCCAGTAGTATCACTGGACAGGGGTACGAGCAGTACTTC. Translating gives CASSITGQGYEQYF.

The rearrangement links TRBV5-1 to TRBJ2-7; tentatively, D is TRBD1 or TRBD2 (5 bases each). The CDR3 has 14 amino acids. Germline V gene lookup returns CDR1 SGHRS and CDR2 YFSETQ. V was trimmed by 2 bases and J by 6 bases, leaving 15 bases between them. CDR3 sequence (DNA): TGCGCCAGCAGCTTTTCGGGACGGCTCACCGAGCAGTACTTC. Amino acids: CASSFSGRLTEQYF.

A single count supports this clone. The chain couples TRBV2 to TRBJ2-3, with 9 bases aligning to TRBD1. V dropped 6 bases and J dropped 3; count of bases not matched to a gene: 4. CDR1 is SNHLY, CDR2 FYNNEI, per germline. The CDR3 loop spans 14 amino acids. CDR3 nucleotide sequence: TGTGCCAGCAGGGACAGGGGAAGTACAGATACGCAGTATTTT. It specifies CASRDRGSTDTQYF. The whole variable domain, filled in from reference TRBV2 and TRBJ2-3, reads EPEVTQTPSHQVTQMGQEVILRCVPISNHLYFYWYRQILGQKVEFLVSFYNNEISEKSEIFDDQFSVERPDGSNFTLKIRSTKLEDSAMYFCASRDRGSTDTQYFGPGTRLTVL.

V gene TRBV10-1 combines with J gene TRBJ2-1; perhaps TRBD1 as D (5 bases). CDR1 is WNHNN and CDR2 is SYGVQD in the germline V gene (reference sequence). V was shortened by 3 bases and J by 4 bases, with 16 bases between the two germline ends. This CDR3 contains 16 residues. The CDR3 is CASSDSKRGLYNEQFF. DNA for the CDR3: TGCGCCAGCAGTGATTCAAAAAGGGGCTTGTACAATGAGCAGTTCTTC.

The chain carries TRBV28 and TRBJ1-5, with a tentative D call TRBD1 (5 bases). This CDR3 has 13 residues. Germline CDR1 reads MDHEN; CDR2 reads SYDVKM. The V end was cut by 6 bases, the J end by 2 bases, with 8 bases between. The CDR3 protein is CASRWDGNQPQHF. The CDR3 nucleotides read TGTGCCAGCAGGTGGGACGGCAATCAGCCCCAGCATTTT.

J is TRBJ2-3 and V is TRBV20-1; D gene ambiguous. The CDR3 length is 8 residues. Trimming took off 6 bases at V and 7 bases at J, with 2 bases between the two ends. Germline-derived CDR1 and CDR2 are DFQATT and SNEGSKA (reference sequence). The CDR3 nucleotides are TGCAGTGCCAATACGCAGTATTTT. Its translation: CSANTQYF.

V usage is TRBV6-1 and J usage is TRBJ2-3; 10 bases are a match to TRBD2. Germline trimming cut 2 bases from V and 5 bases from J; bases unmatched to any gene: 7. This CDR3 spans 16 amino acids. In germline, CDR1 is MNHNS, CDR2 SASEGT. CDR3 in amino acids: CASSELAGGFGDTQYF. The CDR3 coding sequence is TGTGCCAGCAGTGAATTAGCGGGGGGTTTCGGAGATACGCAGTATTTT.

The chain uses TRBV5-1 and TRBJ2-5; tentatively, D is TRBD2 (6 bases). Looked up from germline, CDR1 is SGHRS and CDR2 is YFSETQ. This CDR3 contains 15 residues. V was shortened by 0 bases and J by 4 bases, with 13 bases between the two germline ends. The CDR3 DNA reads as TGCGCCAGCAGCTTGGAGACAGTGGGGGGAGAGACCCAGTACTTC. It yields the protein CASSLETVGGETQYF. Drawing the rest from reference TRBV5-1 and TRBJ2-5, the complete variable domain is KAGVTQTPRYLIKTRGQQVTLSCSPISGHRSVSWYQQTPGQGLQFLFEYFSETQRNKGNFPGRFSGRQFSNSRSEMNVSTLELGDSALYLCASSLETVGGETQYFGPGTRLLVL.

This chain connects TRBV12-5 to TRBJ2-5, with 7 bases matching TRBD2. The CDR3 contains 13 residues. Trimming at V came to 6 bases and at J to 5 bases, leaving 6 bases not matched to a gene. Germline CDR1 is LGHNT and CDR2 is FRNRAP. The DNA for the CDR3 is TGTGCTAGTGGCGGGGGGACGGTGGAGACCCAGTACTTC. Its translation is CASGGGTVETQYF.

This clone was found once. This chain uses TRBV5-1 with TRBJ1-1; D call uncertain. Germline V gives CDR1 SGHRS, CDR2 YFSETQ. The CDR3 sequence is 13 residues long. The V and J ends lost 4 bases and 0 bases respectively, with 7 bases between them. The CDR3 loop is CASSRSLNTEAFF. Written as DNA, the CDR3 is TGCGCCAGCAGCCGTAGCCTGAACACTGAAGCTTTCTTT.

The chain employs TRBV6-1 and TRBJ2-4, with D unresolved. V was clipped by 2 bases and J by 0 bases, with 8 bases between them. This CDR3 spans 15 amino acids. Germline values: CDR1 MNHNS, CDR2 SASEGT. The CDR3 reads CASSERAVAKNIQYF. CDR3 DNA sequence: TGTGCCAGCAGTGAAAGGGCGGTAGCCAAAAACATTCAGTACTTC.